Sequencing of this T cell receptor (beta chain) was carried out in a study of shared clonotypes between healthy human individuals. The CDR3 extends over 15 amino acids. Germline-derived CDR1 and CDR2 are SGHTA and FQGNSA. V was clipped by 4 bases and J by 8 bases; unmatched bases: 4. The protocol was immunoSEQ multiplex PCR, while the TCRdb copy is restricted to in-frame clones and leaves out a portion. The sample contains 850,000 to 1,200,000 clones, around 74% of which appear only once. Sequences were obtained from memory CD4+ T cells sorted from blood. Indicated subset: CD45RA-negative fraction. This clonotype originated in a man between 18 and 35 years old in good health. The chain is built from TRBV7-2 and TRBJ2-3; 15 positions match TRBD2. CDR3 DNA sequence: TGTGCCAGCAGCTCGGGACTAGCGGGAGGAGGTACGCAGTATTTT. This translates into CASSSGLAGGGTQYF. Combining the CDR3 with reference TRBV7-2 and TRBJ2-3 gives the whole variable domain GAGVSQSPSNKVTEKGKDVELRCDPISGHTALYWYRQSLGQGLEFLIYFQGNSAPDKSGLPSDRFSAERTGGSVSTLTIQRTQQEDSAVYLCASSSGLAGGGTQYFGPGTRLTVL.